Sequencing of this TCR beta chain was carried out in a study of blood T cell repertoires in COVID-19 (dated by TCRdb to 2019 to 2021). Looking at the study overall: The collaborator samples originated in the United States, Italy and Spain and spanned the acute and convalescent phases of COVID-19. The material from the prospective study consisted of cDNA or gDNA derived from T cells, B-cell-depleted T cells, or PBMCs. Subjects who had been exposed to COVID-19, were actively infected with it, or had recovered from it provided the deeply sampled blood TCRbeta repertoires that made up the dataset. The repertoires were released in a freely available public database intended as a resource for research on the immune response to SARS-CoV-2. The samples were drawn from the first 160 participants of the ongoing ImmuneRACE study and from 1,254 subjects provided by 6 global collaborators. The sample metadata nearly always contained a de-identified subject ID, COVID-19 status, age in years and sex. Where available, HLA class I and class II types were obtained from metadata supplied by the sample provider rather than from assay-based typing. Results the study describes overall, beyond this receptor: The amount of clinical and demographic metadata varied by source and participant and was provided uncurated.

Counted from cysteine to phenylalanine, this CDR3 has 13 amino acids. Solely the CDR3 DNA is kept, with 39 bases framed from the first base. From a lookup of the germline V gene, CDR1 and CDR2 are SGHRS and YFSETQ. V is pared back by 3 bases and J by 3 bases, with 10 bases lying between the germline termini. As to this clone: Its antigen is currently not known. No clone much larger than this one lies a single base away; base qualities are absent.

TCRbeta CDR3 regions were amplified from genomic DNA using the immunoSEQ Assay, a bias-controlled multiplex PCR. The published analysis was carried out like this. Nucleated cell counts per sample were estimated from amplification of reference gene primers within the assay. To quantify the absolute abundance of each unique TCRbeta CDR3 rearrangement, sequence reads were collapsed and filtered. For each sample, productive Simpson clonality was calculated by taking the square root of Simpson's diversity index across productive rearrangements. TCRdb took over this immuneACCESS table, retaining in-frame rearrangements with V and J assigned. Such tables are incomplete; in checked studies, under half of the missing clones stem from an unresolved V gene, and the remainder is unexplained. V and J calls and clone size follow that table, whereas D and trimming were derived from the DNA. The sample table contains almost 300,000 clones; only one count was recorded for under 90% of them. The ten largest clonotypes hold approximately 10% of the sample.

At one collaborating source in Seattle, patients were enrolled during active infection and were followed longitudinally through the course of disease. The collaborating institutions used their own protocols to collect whole blood in K2EDTA tubes. For TCRbeta analysis, collaborators shipped samples in one of three forms: frozen whole blood, isolated PBMCs, or DNA extracted from either of those sample types. The sequence is built from TRBV5-1 and TRBJ2-7, with TRBD1 as a weak D call on 5 bases. The sequence derives from a woman aged 30 to 39 with COVID-19, enrolled during active disease. Sequenced: peripheral blood. In nucleotide form, the sequence is TGCGCCAGCAGCTACGACAGACACTACGAGCAGTACTTC. The resulting protein is CASSYDRHYEQYF. Outside the CDR3, residues come from the reference TRBV5-1 and TRBJ2-7 proteins, so the full variable domain is: KAGVTQTPRYLIKTRGQQVTLSCSPISGHRSVSWYQQTPGQGLQFLFEYFSETQRNKGNFPGRFSGRQFSNSRSEMNVSTLELGDSALYLCASSYDRHYEQYFGPGTRLTVT.